Below, one TCR beta chain is given with its context. Its antigen is not known. The CDR3 totals 11 residues. Germline V gene sequence: CDR1 MNHEY, CDR2 SVGAGI. V lost 5 bases to trimming and J lost 7 bases, with 9 bases between them. The data are from a study of T cells after yellow fever vaccination. From the 5' RACE reads, TCRdb called clonotypes with MiXCR, one entry per CDR3 protein. The sample includes tens of thousands of distinct CDR3 sequences, approximately 7% of them seen just once. Findings and caveats of the study: Just a small share of clonotypes turned up in the CD4 compartment as well as the CD8 compartment. The booster response re-showed most primary clones: around 96% CD4, approximately 90% CD8.

The receptor's source is a man aged 18 to 29 who received the YFV17D yellow fever vaccine. This chain joins TRBV6-5 and TRBJ2-7; tentatively, D is TRBD1 (6 bases). The specimen was CD8+ T cells sorted from PBMCs, collected around 5 days after the first yellow fever vaccination. The CDR3 coding sequence is TGTGCCAGCAGTCACGGACAGGAGCAGTACGTC. Translation gives CASSHGQEQYV.